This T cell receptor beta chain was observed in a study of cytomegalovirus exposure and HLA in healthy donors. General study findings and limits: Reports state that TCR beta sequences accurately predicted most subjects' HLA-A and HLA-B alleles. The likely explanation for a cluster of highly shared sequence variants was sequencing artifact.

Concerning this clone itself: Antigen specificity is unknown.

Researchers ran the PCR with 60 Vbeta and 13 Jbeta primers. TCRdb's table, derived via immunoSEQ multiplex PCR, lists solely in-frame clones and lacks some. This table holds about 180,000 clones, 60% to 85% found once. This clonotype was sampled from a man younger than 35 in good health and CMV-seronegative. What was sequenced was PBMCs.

The CDR3 spells CASRRAGAYEQYF. The CDR3 DNA follows: TGTGCCAGCCGAAGGGCGGGGGCCTACGAGCAGTACTTC. The chain carries TRBV6-1 and TRBJ2-7; 7 nucleotides agree with TRBD2. This CDR3 region has 13 residues. CDR1 MNHNS and CDR2 SASEGT come from the germline V gene. V lost 8 bases to trimming and J lost 2 bases; unmatched junction nucleotides: 6.